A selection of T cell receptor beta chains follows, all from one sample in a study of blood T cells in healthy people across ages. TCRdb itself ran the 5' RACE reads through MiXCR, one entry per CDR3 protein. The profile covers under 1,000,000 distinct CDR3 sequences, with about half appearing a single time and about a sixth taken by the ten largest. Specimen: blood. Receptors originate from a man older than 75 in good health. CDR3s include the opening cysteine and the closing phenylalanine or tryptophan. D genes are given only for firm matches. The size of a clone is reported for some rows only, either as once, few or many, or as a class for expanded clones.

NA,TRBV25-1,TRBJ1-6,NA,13,TGTGCCAGCCACTCGGGCCTCGAGTCACCCCTCCACTTT,CASHSGLESPLHF
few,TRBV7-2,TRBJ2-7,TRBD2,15,TGTGCCAGCAGCTTAGCGATCAGCGGGAGGGCCGAGCAGTACTTC,CASSLAISGRAEQYF
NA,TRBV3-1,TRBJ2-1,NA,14,TGTGCCAGCAGCCAAGATGGTGTGAACAATGAGCAGTTCTTC,CASSQDGVNNEQFF
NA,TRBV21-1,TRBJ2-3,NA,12,TGTGCCAGCAGCCCCCCGGGATTTACGCAGTATTTT,CASSPPGFTQYF
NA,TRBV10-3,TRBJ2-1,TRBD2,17,TGTGCCGGCGCCGGGCGCAGAGCGGGAGACTCCTACAATGAGCAGTTCTTC,CAGAGRRAGDSYNEQFF
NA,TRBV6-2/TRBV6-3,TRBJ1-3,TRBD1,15,TGTGCCAGCAGTTCGGGACAGGGCTTCGGAAACACCATATATTTT,CASSSGQGFGNTIYF
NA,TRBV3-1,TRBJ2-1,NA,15,TGTGCCAGCAGACAAGGGGGGCTCGCCTACAATGAGCAGTTCTTC,CASRQGGLAYNEQFF
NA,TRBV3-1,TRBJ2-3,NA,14,TGTGCCAGCAGCCACCGTGCGGGTCCAGATACGCAGTATTTT,CASSHRAGPDTQYF
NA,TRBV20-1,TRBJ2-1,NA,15,TGCAGTGCTAGTCCCAGGGGGGTCCCCTACAATGAGCAGTTCTTC,CSASPRGVPYNEQFF
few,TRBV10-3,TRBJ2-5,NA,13,TGTGCCATCCAGCGGGCCGACCTAGAGACCCAGTACTTC,CAIQRADLETQYF
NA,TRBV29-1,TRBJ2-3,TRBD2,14,TGCAGCGTCCAGACTAGCGGGACCACAGATACGCAGTATTTT,CSVQTSGTTDTQYF
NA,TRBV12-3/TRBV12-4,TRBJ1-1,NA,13,TGTGCCAGCATCAGAAGGGTGAACACTGAAGCTTTCTTT,CASIRRVNTEAFF
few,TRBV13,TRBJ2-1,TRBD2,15,TGTGCCAGCAGCTCACTAGCGGGAATTTACAATGAGCAGTTCTTC,CASSSLAGIYNEQFF
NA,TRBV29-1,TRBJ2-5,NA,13,TGCAGCGTTGCAAGGACAGCCCAAGAGACCCAGTACTTC,CSVARTAQETQYF
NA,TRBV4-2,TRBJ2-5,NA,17,TGTGCCAGCAGCCGCTCGGACGGCTCCCAACACCAAGAGACCCAGTACTTC,CASSRSDGSQHQETQYF
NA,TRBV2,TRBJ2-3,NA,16,TGTGCCAGCACAATCGCCCGGCCGCGGAGCACAGATACGCAGTATTTT,CASTIARPRSTDTQYF
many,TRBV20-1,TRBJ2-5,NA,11,TGCAGTGCTACCACCCAAGAGACCCAGTACTTC,CSATTQETQYF
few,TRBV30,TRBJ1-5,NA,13,TGTGCCTGGAGCTCGGGAATGGGTCAGCCCCAGCATTTT,CAWSSGMGQPQHF
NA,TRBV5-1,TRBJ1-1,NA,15,TGCGCCAGCAGCTTGTCGGTGGGTTTGAACACTGAAGCTTTCTTT,CASSLSVGLNTEAFF
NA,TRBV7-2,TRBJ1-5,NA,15,TGTGCCAGCAGCTTAGCCAGGATTAGCAATCAGCCCCAGCATTTT,CASSLARISNQPQHF
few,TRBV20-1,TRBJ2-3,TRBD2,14,TGCAGTGCTAGTGAGAGCGGGGGCACAGATACGCAGTATTTT,CSASESGGTDTQYF
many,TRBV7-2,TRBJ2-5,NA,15,TGTGCCAGCAGCCCCTGGGGTGCTCCGCAAGAGACCCAGTACTTC,CASSPWGAPQETQYF
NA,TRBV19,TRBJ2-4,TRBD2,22,TGTGCCAGTAGTATAGTAGGGACTAGCGGGAGCACAACCTTAGGGCCCAGGAACATTCAGTACTTC,CASSIVGTSGSTTLGPRNIQYF
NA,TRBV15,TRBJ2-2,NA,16,TGTGCCACCAGCGGGGGCCAGACGGGTTACACCGGGGAGCTGTTTTTT,CATSGGQTGYTGELFF
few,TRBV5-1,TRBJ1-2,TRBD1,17,TGCGCCAGCAGCTTGGGACTCAGGGGGACGACGAACTATGGCTACACCTTC,CASSLGLRGTTNYGYTF
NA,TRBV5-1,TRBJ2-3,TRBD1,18,TGCGCCAGCAGCTTGGAAGGTCGGCAGGGGGCTTTCACAGATACGCAGTATTTT,CASSLEGRQGAFTDTQYF
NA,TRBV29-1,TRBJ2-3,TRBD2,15,TGCAGCGTTGAAAAGGCGGGAGAAAACACAGATACGCAGTATTTT,CSVEKAGENTDTQYF
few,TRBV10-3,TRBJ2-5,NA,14,TGTGCCATCAGTGACGGGACCGATGGGGAGACCCAGTACTTC,CAISDGTDGETQYF
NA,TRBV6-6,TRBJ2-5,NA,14,TGTGCCAGCAGTGGGGGACGGCCCGGAGAGACCCAGTACTTC,CASSGGRPGETQYF
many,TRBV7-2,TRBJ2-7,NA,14,TGTGCCAGCAGCTTAGGGGGGGCCACCTACGAGCAGTACTTC,CASSLGGATYEQYF
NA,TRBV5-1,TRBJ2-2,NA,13,TGCGCCAGCAGCGCCGACTCGGACGGGGAGCTGTTTTTT,CASSADSDGELFF
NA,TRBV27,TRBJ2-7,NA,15,TGTGCCAGCAGCCGAAATGGAAACGGACGATACGAGCAGTACTTC,CASSRNGNGRYEQYF
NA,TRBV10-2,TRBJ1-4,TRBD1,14,TGCGCCAGCAGTGTGACAGGGCGAAATGAAAAACTGTTTTTT,CASSVTGRNEKLFF
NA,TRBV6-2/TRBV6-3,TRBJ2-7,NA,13,TGTGCCAGCAGAGGGGGACTTACCTACGAGCAGTACTTC,CASRGGLTYEQYF
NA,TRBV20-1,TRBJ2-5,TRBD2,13,TGCAGTGCTTCCGGGACTAGCGCGGAGGAGCAGTACTTC,CSASGTSAEEQYF
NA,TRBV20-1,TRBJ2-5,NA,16,TGCAGTGCTAGACGGGGAGGGACAGGTACCCAAGAGACCCAGTACTTC,CSARRGGTGTQETQYF
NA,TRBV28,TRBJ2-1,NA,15,TGTGCCAGCGGTATCGGGAGGACAGCCTACAATGAGCAGTTCTTC,CASGIGRTAYNEQFF
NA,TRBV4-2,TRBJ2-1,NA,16,TGTGCCAGCAGCCCAAGCGTAGGCACCTCCTACAATGAGCAGTTCTTC,CASSPSVGTSYNEQFF
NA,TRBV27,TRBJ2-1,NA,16,TGTGCCAGCAGTTTATGGCTGGGCCCGAAAACGGATGAGCAGTTCTTC,CASSLWLGPKTDEQFF
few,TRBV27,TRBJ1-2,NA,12,TGTGCCAGCTCGGGGGGGGGTAGAGGCTACACCTTC,CASSGGGRGYTF
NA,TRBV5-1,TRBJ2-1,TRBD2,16,TGCGCCAGCAGCTCGCCTCGGGGGACTAGCGAAAATGTGCAGTTCTTC,CASSSPRGTSENVQFF
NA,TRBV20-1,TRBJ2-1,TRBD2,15,TGCAGTGCCTCATTCCTAGCGGGAGTAGGTAGTGAGCAGTTCTTC,CSASFLAGVGSEQFF
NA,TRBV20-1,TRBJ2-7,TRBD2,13,TGCAGTCCCACTAGCGGGAAGCCCTACGAGCAGTACTTC,CSPTSGKPYEQYF
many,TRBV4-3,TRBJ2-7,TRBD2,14,TGCGCCAGCAGCCGCGGGACTACATCCTACGAGCAGTACTTC,CASSRGTTSYEQYF
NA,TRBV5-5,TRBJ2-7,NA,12,TGTGCCAGCAGCTTCCTTCGGGACGAGCAGTACTTC,CASSFLRDEQYF
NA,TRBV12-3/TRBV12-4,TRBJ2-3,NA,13,TGTGCCAGCAGCGGACCCAGCACAGATATGCAGTATTTT,CASSGPSTDMQYF
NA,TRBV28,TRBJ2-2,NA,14,TGTGCCAGCAGTTTACCTGGGCAGACCGGGGAGTTGTTTTTT,CASSLPGQTGELFF
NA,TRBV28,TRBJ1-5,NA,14,TGTGCCAGCAGTTTGCTCGGGGGGTATCAGCCCCAGCATTTT,CASSLLGGYQPQHF